A single sample is the source of the 21 T cell receptor beta chains below, sequenced in a study of human T cells and chemical hapten exposure. Noted time point: patch test 1, 2 weeks after DPC sensitization. Treatment reported: therapeutic diphenylcyclopropenone sensitization with weekly scalp DPC. TCRdb redid the calling of the RACE reads with MiXCR, one entry per CDR3 protein. The repertoire holds around 340,000 distinct CDR3 sequences, with around 7% as singletons. The sequences come from whole blood, collected in connection with sensitization to the hapten diphenylcyclopropenone (DPC). These receptors were taken from a woman between 18 and 30 years old with alopecia areata. Some clones in this sample may be carry-over from other donors' samples.

This clonotype came up a few times. The V call is TRBV20-1, the J call TRBJ2-3; 12 bases fit TRBD2. Germline CDR1 and CDR2: DFQATT and SNEGSKA (reference sequence). CDR3 length equals 19 residues. Trimming at V came to 6 bases and at J to 0 bases, leaving 16 bases not matched to a gene. As DNA, the CDR3 is TGCAGTGCCTACGCGGCTAGCGGGGGGGCCCCCGTTAGCACAGATACGCAGTATTTT. Amino acid sequence: CSAYAASGGAPVSTDTQYF.

The sample holds a few counts of this clonotype. The gene calls are TRBV12-3 or TRBV12-4 and TRBJ2-1; D is unresolved. Trimming pared 3 bases from V and 15 bases from J, leaving 12 bases between. This CDR3 comprises 11 residues. CDR3 residues: CASSLTTAWFF. The CDR3 nucleotides are TGTGCCAGCAGTTTGACAACGGCATGGTTCTTC.

The rearrangement links TRBV6-4 to TRBJ2-3; tentatively, D is TRBD1 or TRBD2 (5 bases each). V gave up 0 bases and J gave up 14 bases, with 15 bases separating them. The CDR3 consists of 13 residues. The V gene's germline CDR1 is MRHNA and CDR2 SNTAGT. CDR3 amino acids: CASSDSGLASRYF. Here the CDR3 DNA reads TGTGCCAGCAGTGACTCGGGGCTAGCATCGCGGTATTTT.

This clonotype was seen more than once but under ten times. V and J are TRBV4-3 and TRBJ1-2, with TRBD1 matching over 7 bases. Germline V lookup: CDR1 LGHNA, CDR2 YSLEER. With V trimmed by 0 bases and J by 3 bases, 10 bases remained unmatched. CDR3 length: 17 residues. CDR3 coding DNA: TGCGCCAGCAGCCAAGATAGAGGAGAAGGGGGCTACTATGGCTACACCTTC. It is translated as CASSQDRGEGGYYGYTF.

This clonotype has only a few counts. The chain carries TRBV18 and TRBJ1-2; D gene unclear. Trimming removed 2 bases from V and 4 bases from J, with 14 bases in between. CDR3 length: 15 residues. Per germline, CDR1 KGHSH and CDR2 LQKENI. The CDR3 reads CASSPNDGRSYGYTF. In DNA form, the CDR3 reads TGTGCCAGCTCACCAAACGACGGACGGAGCTATGGCTACACCTTC.

V is TRBV12-3 or TRBV12-4 and J is TRBJ1-1; 7 bases are shared with TRBD1. Trimming at V came to 10 bases and at J to 1 base, leaving 12 bases not matched to a gene. CDR3 size: 15 residues. The DNA of the CDR3 is TGTGCCATCCTCCCCCCGACAGGGAGGAACACTGAAGCTTTCTTT. Encoded protein: CAILPPTGRNTEAFF.

This clonotype was observed many times. V gene TRBV20-1 combines with J gene TRBJ1-5, with D hard to call. Looked up from germline, CDR1 is DFQATT and CDR2 is SNEGSKA (reference sequence). With 1 base removed from V and 5 bases from J, the gap between germline ends came to 9 bases. The CDR3 spans 13 residues. This chain's CDR3 is CSARGQIDQPQHF. DNA for the CDR3: TGCAGTGCTAGAGGGCAAATCGATCAGCCCCAGCATTTT.

A few counts support this clonotype. The chain carries TRBV12-3 or TRBV12-4 and TRBJ2-7; unclear D gene. V lost 5 bases and J 3 bases, leaving 11 bases between the germline ends. This CDR3 spans 13 amino acids. CDR3 nucleotides: TGTGCCAGCAGTAAAAGTCAGAACTACGAGCAGTACTTC. As protein: CASSKSQNYEQYF.

This clonotype was observed a few times. This rearrangement joins TRBV18 to TRBJ2-5; no clear D gene. The CDR3 totals 12 residues. The ends were cut back, 4 bases at V and 4 bases at J, with 7 bases in the middle. The germline V gene has CDR1 KGHSH and CDR2 LQKENI. CDR3 nucleotides: TGTGCCAGCTCACGGGGTCGAGAGACCCAGTACTTC. It codes for CASSRGRETQYF.

In its sample, this clonotype was seen many times. The chain recombines TRBV27 with TRBJ2-7, with a possible D match to TRBD2 (6 bases). CDR1 and CDR2 from the germline V gene are MNHEY and SMNVEV (reference sequence). V dropped 4 bases and J dropped 5 bases, with 12 bases sitting between them. The CDR3 covers 13 residues. CDR3 in DNA: TGTGCCAGCAGTTCACCCGGGAGCCACGAGCAGTACTTC. It specifies CASSSPGSHEQYF.

This clonotype showed up just a few times. In nucleotides, the CDR3 is TGTGCCAGCAGCTTAGGCCCCCTGTCAGGGAGCGTCCTACGAAAGTTCTTC. Its translation: CASSLGPLSGSVLRKFF. The chain recombines TRBV7-8 with TRBJ2-1; either TRBD1 or TRBD2 may fit D (5 bases each). The V and J ends lost 1 base and 14 bases respectively, with 27 bases between them. This CDR3 spans 17 amino acids. Germline loops: CDR1 SGHVS, CDR2 FQNEAQ. Complete variable domain (other parts from reference TRBV7-8 and TRBJ2-1): GAGVSQSPRYKVAKRGQDVALRCDPISGHVSLFWYQQALGQGPEFLTYFQNEAQLDKSGLPSDRFFAERPEGSVSTLKIQRTQQEDSAVYLCASSLGPLSGSVLRKFFGPGTRLTVL.

At least ten counts were recorded for this clonotype. The rearrangement links TRBV4-2 to TRBJ1-1, with 9 bases aligning to TRBD1. The CDR3 is made up of 15 amino acids. V shed 4 bases and J 0 bases; nucleotides not matched to a gene: 3. The germline gives CDR1 LGHNA, CDR2 YNFKEQ. The CDR3 protein is CASSPWDRVNTEAFF. DNA of the CDR3: TGTGCCAGCAGCCCGTGGGACAGGGTGAACACTGAAGCTTTCTTT.

The chain has TRBV28 and TRBJ1-5; tentatively, D is TRBD1 (6 bases). Per germline, CDR1 MDHEN and CDR2 SYDVKM. V lost 10 bases to trimming and J lost 2 bases, with 15 bases between them. The CDR3 is 14 residues long. The DNA for the CDR3 is TGTGCCACCACAGGGTCCCTCGGCAATCAGCCCCAGCATTTT. Translating it yields CATTGSLGNQPQHF.

This clonotype was counted ten times or more. The gene calls are TRBV6-1 and TRBJ2-7; D perhaps matches TRBD1 (5 bases). CDR3 length: 13 amino acids. The V and J ends lost 6 bases and 1 base respectively, with 10 bases between them. Per germline, CDR1 MNHNS and CDR2 SASEGT. As DNA, the CDR3 is TGTGCCAGCAGGCCCCGACAGTCCTACGAGCAGTACTTC. Amino acids: CASRPRQSYEQYF.

CDR3 bases: TGTGCCACCAGCAGAGATGCAGGGGGTAACTATGGCTACACCTTC. It encodes CATSRDAGGNYGYTF. The V and J genes are TRBV15 and TRBJ1-2; 7 bases match TRBD1. This CDR3 comprises 15 residues. Trimming at V came to 0 bases and at J to 1 base, leaving 2 bases not matched to a gene. CDR1 is LNHNV and CDR2 is YYDKDF in the germline V gene (reference sequence).

This chain's CDR3 is CASSSRTGEVTEAFF. The CDR3 DNA sequence: TGTGCCAGCAGCTCCAGGACAGGCGAGGTCACTGAAGCTTTCTTT. This chain connects TRBV7-6 to TRBJ1-1; TRBD1 matches 7 bases. The CDR3 length is 15 residues. The ends lost 4 bases at V and 4 bases at J; junction bases unmatched: 9. Germline-derived CDR1 and CDR2 are SGHVS and FNYEAQ.

V gene TRBV10-3 combines with J gene TRBJ2-7, with D possibly being TRBD2 (5 bases). Germline V gene data show CDR1 as ENHRY and CDR2 as SYGVKD. Trimming shortened V by 3 bases and J by 4 bases, and 10 bases separated the two germline ends. There are 13 residues in the CDR3. The CDR3 DNA sequence: TGTGCCATCAGTGATATCCGGAGGTACGAGCAGTACTTC. The encoded protein is CAISDIRRYEQYF.

This chain connects TRBV6-5 to TRBJ1-1; D not certain. The CDR3 loop spans 15 amino acids. V dropped 6 bases and J dropped 1 base, with 15 bases sitting between them. Germline assignment: CDR1 MNHEY and CDR2 SVGAGI. The chain's CDR3 is CASRFTYQENTEAFF. CDR3 sequence (DNA): TGTGCCAGCAGGTTTACCTACCAAGAGAACACTGAAGCTTTCTTT.

This clonotype was recorded many times. The V gene is TRBV9, the J gene TRBJ2-5; TRBD2 might be the D (6 bases). The CDR3 extends over 15 amino acids. Germline-derived CDR1 and CDR2 are SGDLS and YYNGEE. Between the trimmed V and J ends, which lost 0 bases and 3 bases, there was a span of 12 bases. CDR3 residues: CASSVAGRGEETQYF. In DNA, the CDR3 is TGTGCCAGCAGCGTAGCGGGGCGGGGCGAAGAGACCCAGTACTTC. Using reference TRBV9 and TRBJ2-5 for the parts outside the CDR3, the full variable domain is DSGVTQTPKHLITATGQRVTLRCSPRSGDLSVYWYQQSLDQGLQFLIQYYNGEERAKGNILERFSAQQFPDLHSELNLSSLELGDSALYFCASSVAGRGEETQYFGPGTRLLVL.

CDR3: CASSSAKLAPSTDTQYF. The CDR3 DNA is TGTGCCAGCAGCTCCGCCAAACTAGCACCTAGCACAGATACGCAGTATTTT. The chain carries TRBV11-2 and TRBJ2-3; TRBD2 might be the D (6 bases). CDR3 length equals 17 residues. The germline V and J ends were trimmed by 4 bases and 0 bases, with 17 bases remaining between them. Germline assignment: CDR1 SGHAT and CDR2 FQNNGV.

This clonotype was found a few times. J is TRBJ1-6 and V is TRBV28; 7 positions match TRBD1. The CDR3 sequence is 15 residues long. The germline CDR1 and CDR2 sequences are MDHEN and SYDVKM. V lost 6 bases to trimming and J lost 13 bases; unmatched junction nucleotides: 15. The DNA for the CDR3 is TGTGCCAGCAGGGAGGTACAGGGGCTCAAGGGGCCCCTCCACTTT. Its protein is CASREVQGLKGPLHF.